This TCR beta chain is from a study of shared clonotypes between healthy human individuals. Naive CD4+ cells were CD45RA-selected; the remaining cells were memory. The CDR3 is 14 residues long. V lost 7 bases and J 7 bases, leaving 19 bases between the germline ends. Germline V CDR1 and CDR2: SGHRS, YFSETQ. Every subset had its genomic DNA shared out evenly among several immunoSEQ plates. The sorted-subset replicate PCRs were given about 210 ng DNA, which is about 30,000 T cell genomes. Measured with immunoSEQ multiplex PCR; TCRdb has only the in-frame clones, and not every one. The sample contains around 2.1 million clones, nearly 97% of which appear only once. A note on this clone: The antigen is not known.

General study points: Shared clonotypes: roughly 4.7% naive CD4, approximately 3.4% naive CD8, about 2.5% memory CD4, 0.35% to 0.5% memory CD8.

This sequence was found in a man younger than 35 in good health. V is TRBV5-1 and J is TRBJ2-3; perhaps D is TRBD1 or TRBD2 (5 bases each). Sample: naive CD4+ T cells sorted from blood. The subset denotes: CD45RA+ positively selected. The CDR3 loop is CASAPGQGVNTQYF. DNA of the CDR3: TGCGCCAGCGCCCCGGGGCAGGGTGTAAATACGCAGTATTTT.